This T cell receptor (beta chain) was profiled in a study of long-term antiretroviral therapy in people with HIV (dated by TCRdb to 2021 to 2024). With respect to the entire study: Collection of the earliest samples took place about a decade ahead of the 2015 WHO recommendation for immediate ART, at a time when ART was typically delayed until CD4 counts fell. This retrospective serial study examined whether starting ART and sustained HIV suppression were associated with changes in the composition and diversity of the TRB repertoire in peripheral blood. The cohort contributed over 150 cryopreserved PBMC samples from 30 adults with confirmed HIV infection, collected serially over a mean of approximately six years (range 1-12). About 35% of the 30 participants with HIV were female. No cross-contamination during QIAcube processing was shown when test extractions of a monoclonal T-cell line were performed alongside 25 to 35 polyclonal samples.

CDR1 and CDR2 (SGHTA, FQGNSA) derive from the germline V gene. There are 13 amino acids in the CDR3, from cysteine to phenylalanine inclusive. The read is trimmed to its CDR3 DNA, 39 bases read in frame from base 1. V is clipped by 1 base and J by 5 bases, and the sequence between their germline boundaries is 8 bases long. Note on this clone: The antigen it recognizes is unknown. No clone much larger than this one lies a single base away; base qualities are absent.

Study-level results and caveats: At every time point, the repertoire was dominated by expanded TRB clones first identified before ART initiation, although this dominance fluctuated and, in many PLHIV, declined after ART. Because pre-ART samples had limited cell numbers, profiling was done on unsorted PBMC rather than on sorted CD4+ and CD8+ T cells. Samples dated from the mid-2000s to the late 2010s, and the ART regimens used may be less effective than current ones. Inferences about post-ART repertoire changes are limited because no data were available on ART adherence, viral resistance or therapy changes. Narrower CDR3 length ranges were observed in HIV repertoires than in controls, and an antigen-experienced repertoire with only a slight naive shift after ART was suggested by the network structure. Starting ART was linked to a significant rise in TRB diversity, yet even with long-term ART the diversity remained significantly lower than in transplant donor controls. Limited PBMC availability meant only the TCR beta chain was sequenced, without alpha chain pairing.

To be included, a participant needed at least one PBMC sample from before ART initiation plus at least two post-ART samples. Treatment was received in the United States of America by all participants with HIV. Before DNA extraction, cryopreserved samples of roughly 0.9-11 million PBMC were thawed and washed. At the time of the earliest PBMC sample for each participant with HIV, ages ranged from 23 to 54 years. PBMC samples from each participant spanned 1-4 timepoints before ART initiation and 2-8 timepoints after ART initiation, with a median of 7 samples. Serial HIV viral load, CD4+ T-cell count, ART history and demographic data were obtained for every participant. A Qiagen kit on a QIAcube was used to extract genomic DNA from unsorted PBMC, with samples processed in batches of 12. Sequencing of the TRB variable region was done with the immunoSEQ hsTCRB v3.0 assay at survey level resolution. The targeted TRB sequencing depth was roughly 40,000-55,000 T-cell genomes per sample. Pooled TRB libraries were sequenced on an Illumina MiSeq with a v3 150-cycle kit. In the authors' own workflow: Repertoire analysis was performed in R inside a reproducible Nextflow workflow that covered QC, data transformation and analysis. LymphoSeq2, an R package for AIRR-Seq data exploration, was used to implement custom analyses. Four samples yielding fewer than 5000 total TRB sequences were excluded, leaving around 190 analyzed HIV repertoires. Of the roughly 190 retained HIV repertoires, approximately 57 were collected before and more than 120 after ART initiation. Each repertoire was downsampled to 5000 TRB nucleotide sequences, and summary statistics were averaged across 100 downsampling iterations. TRB sequences were retained for analysis only if CDR3 regions of at least seven amino acids were present. Two measures captured diversity: a Shannon entropy-derived clonality score and the Gini coefficient. Repertoire networks linked the top 5000 CDR3 amino acid sequences whenever two sequences differed by an edit distance of one. For TRB CDR3 amino acid sequences, antigen specificity groups and MHC restriction were predicted with GLIPH2. Known CMV, EBV, HIV or tissue antigen associations were flagged by matching CDR3 amino acid sequences against VDJdb and McPAS-TCR. Pre-ART, post-ART and control groups were compared with Wilcoxon signed-rank tests and Holm-Bonferroni correction. TCRdb limited this immuneACCESS table to in-frame rearrangements with V and J called. A share of clones is missing; checked studies link under half to unresolved V genes, and the rest is unexplained. The D gene and trimming were derived from the DNA, and the V and J assignments and clone size from that table. This sample holds some 25,000 clones; approximately 80% were observed only once. Of the sample, 5.5% is held by the ten largest clones.

The TCR comes from a woman in her 30s with HIV. The chain joins TRBV7-2 to TRBJ2-5; a weak D assignment points to TRBD2 (6 bases agree). The sample was unsorted PBMCs, taken 1.1 years before starting antiretroviral therapy. The CDR3 in this case is CASSLGRAETQYF. The DNA sequence is given as TGTGCCAGCAGCTTAGGGAGGGCGGAGACCCAGTACTTC.